These T cell receptor beta chains were read from a single sample in a study. TCRdb analysed the RT-PCR reads with MiXCR anew, one entry per CDR3 protein. This sample carries 650,000 to 800,000 distinct CDR3 sequences, 12% to 15% of them seen once, and the ten largest clones take roughly 3.6%. Source material: memory CD4+ T cells from blood. Receptors originate from a female donor in good health, serving as a healthy control. Both conserved end residues are part of each CDR3. Each record gives: J gene, D gene, clone size, V gene, CDR3 DNA, CDR3 protein. A D gene is named only where the DNA matches it firmly. Clone size is not always given. Where it is, it says once, few, many or a class for expanded clones.

>TRBJ2-7|TRBD2|few|TRBV5-1
TGCGCCAGCAGCTTGCGGACTAGCGGGGGATCCTACGAGCAGTACTTC
CASSLRTSGGSYEQYF
>TRBJ1-3|.|.|TRBV11-2
TGTGCCAGCAGCTTAGAACAGACTGCCTCTGGAAACACCATATATTTT
CASSLEQTASGNTIYF
>TRBJ2-1|.|.|TRBV6-5
TGTGCCAGCAGTACACAGGGTCGAGCGCACAATGAGCAGTTCTTC
CASSTQGRAHNEQFF
>TRBJ2-7|.|.|TRBV7-6
TGTGCCAGCAGCACCGGGCGAGGTACAGGGCAATACCACGAGCAGTACTTC
CASSTGRGTGQYHEQYF
>TRBJ2-1|TRBD2|few|TRBV6-5
TGTGACAGCAGTTACTCCGGGAGCGGGGGTGCCCTGAACAATGAGCAGTTCTTC
CDSSYSGSGGALNNEQFF
>TRBJ2-5|.|.|TRBV4-1
TGCGCCAGCAGCCAAGACAAAGCTGCGCTAGCCGCAGAGACCCAGTACTTC
CASSQDKAALAAETQYF
>TRBJ2-7|.|.|TRBV5-1
TGCGCCAGCAGCTTGGTTCTTCACAGGGACGAGCAGTACTTC
CASSLVLHRDEQYF
>TRBJ1-1|TRBD1|few|TRBV3-1
TGTGCCAGCAGCCGATTACCAGGGGGCGCATCGAACACTGAAGCTTTCTTT
CASSRLPGGASNTEAFF
>TRBJ2-7|TRBD1|many|TRBV5-5
TGTGCCAGCAGCGTCACAGGGGATCTGGGATACGAGCAGTACTTC
CASSVTGDLGYEQYF
>TRBJ1-1|TRBD1|.|TRBV4-2
TGTGCCAGCAGCCAAGATCAACAGGGGACTGGTAAGGCTTTCTTT
CASSQDQQGTGKAFF
>TRBJ1-2|.|.|TRBV7-9
TGTGCCAGCAGCTTAGAAGACGGCTTCTATGGCTACACCTTC
CASSLEDGFYGYTF
>TRBJ2-1|.|few|TRBV5-1
TGCGCCAGCAGTAGGACTACGGATTACTCCTACAATGAGCAGTTCTTC
CASSRTTDYSYNEQFF
>TRBJ2-3|.|many|TRBV29-1
TGCAGCGTTGGAGGGGCCAGCACAGATACGCAGTATTTT
CSVGGASTDTQYF
>TRBJ1-4|.|few|TRBV5-1
TGCGCCAGCAGCCTTCTAGGTACCGGGGCTACTAATGAAAAACTGTTTTTT
CASSLLGTGATNEKLFF
>TRBJ1-6|TRBD1|few|TRBV3-1
TGTGCCAGCACTGACAGGGGGGGCTATAATTCACCCCTCCACTTT
CASTDRGGYNSPLHF
>TRBJ2-1|TRBD2|few|TRBV5-1
TGCGCCAGCAGCTTGGCTAGCGGGATCGGGAGTGGTGAGCAGTTCTTC
CASSLASGIGSGEQFF
>TRBJ2-7|.|few|TRBV5-4
TGTGCCAGCAGCTTACGGGAGTACTCCTACGAGCAGTACTTC
CASSLREYSYEQYF
>TRBJ2-2|TRBD2|many|TRBV11-3
TGTGCCAGCAGCCCGGGACTAGCGGAAGTCCTCACCGGGGAGCTGTTTTTT
CASSPGLAEVLTGELFF
>TRBJ2-1|.|.|TRBV9
TGTGCCAGCAGCGTAGTGGATATGGCGGGAAGGGAGCAGTTCTTC
CASSVVDMAGREQFF
>TRBJ2-7|.|many|TRBV28
TGTGCCAGCAGATACGGGACGTCCTACGAGCAGTACTTC
CASRYGTSYEQYF
>TRBJ2-1|.|.|TRBV7-2
TGTGCCAGCAAGATTTTCTCCTACAATGAGCAGTTCTTC
CASKIFSYNEQFF
>TRBJ1-2|TRBD1|many|TRBV10-3
TGTGCCGCCCGGGGACAGGGTGATAACTATGGCTACACCTTC
CAARGQGDNYGYTF
>TRBJ2-2|.|.|TRBV9
TGTGCCAGCAGCGTAAACCTCGGCGGGGCAGGGGCCGGGGAGCTGTTTTTT
CASSVNLGGAGAGELFF
>TRBJ2-7|TRBD1|.|TRBV20-1
TGCAGTGCTAGAATCAGGGGGGAGCAGTACTTC
CSARIRGEQYF
>TRBJ2-1|TRBD2|.|TRBV18
TGTGCCAGCTCACCACCGTCTAGCGGGAGGGAAAATGAGCAGTTCTTC
CASSPPSSGRENEQFF
>TRBJ1-5|.|few|TRBV7-9
TGTGCCAGCAGCAAGGCCGACTATAGCAATCAGCCCCAGCATTTT
CASSKADYSNQPQHF
>TRBJ1-6|.|many|TRBV6-5
TGTGCCAGCCACAGGCAAGAGAATTCACCCCTCCACTTT
CASHRQENSPLHF
>TRBJ1-5|.|many|TRBV6-6
TGTGCCAGCAGGGACGGTGGGGGCTCCAATCAGCCCCAGCATTTT
CASRDGGGSNQPQHF
>TRBJ2-7|TRBD2|.|TRBV27
TGTGCCAGCAGTAAGCTCTCGATACCGGGACTAGCGGGAGAGATAGTGGTCTACGAGCAGTACTTC
CASSKLSIPGLAGEIVVYEQYF
>TRBJ2-7|TRBD2|few|TRBV10-3
TGTGCCTCCCAGACGTTCGCGGGAGGGCATAACGAGCAGTACTTC
CASQTFAGGHNEQYF
>TRBJ1-4|TRBD1|.|TRBV7-9
TGTGCCAGCAGCTTAGGTACCGGGACAGGCAATGAAAAACTGTTTTTT
CASSLGTGTGNEKLFF
>TRBJ2-3|TRBD2|few|TRBV7-9
TGTGCCAGCAGTCAAGGGTGGACTAGCGAGGTGAATACGCAGTATTTT
CASSQGWTSEVNTQYF
>TRBJ1-3|.|few|TRBV7-2
TGTGCCAGCAGCTTAGCCCAGGGGCTATCTGGAAACACCATATATTTT
CASSLAQGLSGNTIYF
>TRBJ2-3|.|many|TRBV29-1
TGCAGCGTTGTTGGACTATTGGCAGATACGCAGTATTTT
CSVVGLLADTQYF
>TRBJ1-3|.|many|TRBV5-1
TGCGCCAGCAGCCCGACCGCCGACAGAGGAAACACCATATATTTT
CASSPTADRGNTIYF
>TRBJ2-1|TRBD2|few|TRBV24-1
TGTGCCACCAGTGATTCAGGACTAGCGGACGGAGGTGAGCAGTTCTTC
CATSDSGLADGGEQFF
>TRBJ1-2|.|few|TRBV29-1
TGCAGCGTTGAGACAGGCTTAGGTGGCTACACCTTC
CSVETGLGGYTF
>TRBJ2-2|.|.|TRBV30
TGTGCCTGGAATCGAGGGATAGGGAGTGACACCGGGGAGCTGTTTTTT
CAWNRGIGSDTGELFF
>TRBJ1-2|.|.|TRBV28
TGTGCCAGCAGTACAACCAGGACAGCTTACTATGGCTACACCTTC
CASSTTRTAYYGYTF
>TRBJ2-4|.|many|TRBV29-1
TGCAGCGTTAATCTTGCCGGGGGCGGCGGAAACATTCAGTACTTC
CSVNLAGGGGNIQYF